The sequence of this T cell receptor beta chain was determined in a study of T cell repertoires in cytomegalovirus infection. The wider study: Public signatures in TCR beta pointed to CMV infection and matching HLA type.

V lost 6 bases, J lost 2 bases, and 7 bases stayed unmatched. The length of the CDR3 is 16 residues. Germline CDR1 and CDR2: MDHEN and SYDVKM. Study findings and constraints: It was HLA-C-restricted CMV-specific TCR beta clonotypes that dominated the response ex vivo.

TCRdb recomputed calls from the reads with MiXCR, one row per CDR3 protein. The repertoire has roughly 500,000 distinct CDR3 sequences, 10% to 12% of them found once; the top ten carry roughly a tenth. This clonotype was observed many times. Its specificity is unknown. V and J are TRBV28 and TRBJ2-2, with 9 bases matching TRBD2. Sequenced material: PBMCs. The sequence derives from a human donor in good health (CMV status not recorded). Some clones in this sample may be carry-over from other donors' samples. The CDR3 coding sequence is TGTGCCAGCAGGAAAGCGGGAGGAATAAACACCGGGGAGCTGTTTTTT. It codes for CASRKAGGINTGELFF.